This TCR beta chain came from a study of post-analysis software for immune sequencing data. Study as a whole: Patients with relapsing-remitting, secondary progressive and progressive-relapsing multiple sclerosis courses were all represented. Broader study findings: Comparison of patients with controls showed about 5 TRBV segments more frequent in patients, TRBV5-6, TRBV5-1 and TRBV20-1 among them. People with multiple sclerosis had a significantly lower normalized Chao1 diversity than controls did.

This CDR3 region has 15 residues. Germline V gene sequence: CDR1 SEHNR, CDR2 FQNEAQ (reference sequence). V shed 2 bases and J 7 bases; nucleotides not matched to a gene: 10. Unique molecular identifiers were present in the TCR beta cDNA libraries. The yield from roughly 1 to 10 million T cells was some 500,000 cDNA molecules in total. TCRdb re-called the PCR reads with MiXCR, one entry per CDR3 protein. Altogether 600,000 to 750,000 distinct CDR3 sequences are present, about 60% being singletons, with the ten largest covering approximately 10%. A note on this clonotype: Its antigen is still unknown.

The sample consisted of blood. The chain employs TRBV7-9 and TRBJ1-2; TRBD1 aligns across 7 bases. The source is a girl aged 2-9 years with multiple sclerosis. CDR3 bases: TGTGCCAGCAGCTTACTGGGCAGGGGGAAGGGTGGCTACACCTTC. Amino acids: CASSLLGRGKGGYTF.